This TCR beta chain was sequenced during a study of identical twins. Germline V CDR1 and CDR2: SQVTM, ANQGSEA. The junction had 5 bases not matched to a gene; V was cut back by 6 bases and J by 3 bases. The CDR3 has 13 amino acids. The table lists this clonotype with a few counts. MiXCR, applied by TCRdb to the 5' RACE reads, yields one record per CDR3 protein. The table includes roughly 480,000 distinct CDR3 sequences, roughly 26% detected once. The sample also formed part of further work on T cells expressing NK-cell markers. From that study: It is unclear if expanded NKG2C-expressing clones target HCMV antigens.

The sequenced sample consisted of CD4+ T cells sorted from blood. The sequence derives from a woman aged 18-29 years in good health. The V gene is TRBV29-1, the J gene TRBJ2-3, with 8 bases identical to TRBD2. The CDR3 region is CSVVIAGTDTQYF. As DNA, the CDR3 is TGCAGCGTCGTAATAGCGGGAACAGATACGCAGTATTTT.